This T cell receptor beta chain comes out of a study of T cell responses to AZD1222 COVID-19 vaccine. This table comes from immunoSEQ multiplex PCR, and its TCRdb copy is limited to in-frame clones, with some not included. The repertoire has 150,000 to 200,000 clones, 88% of them found once; the top ten carry 25% to 30%. This clone was counted a few times. The antigen remains unidentified. Pooling was applied to second doses at about 4 or about 12 weeks. General observations from the study: Of the AZD1222 recipients, only six or seven were seropositive at baseline. CD4 TCRs covered the whole spike, strongest at regions 160-218 and 743-854.

This material consisted of peripheral blood, taken 28 days after the second AZD1222 dose. This TCR was recovered from an adult who received the AZD1222 COVID-19 vaccine.

CDR3 in amino acids: CASSMGQAKNIQYF. The CDR3, as DNA: TGTGCCAGTAGTATGGGGCAGGCCAAAAACATTCAGTACTTC. This sequence joins TRBV19 and TRBJ2-4; possible D gene TRBD1, 5 bases. CDR3 size: 14 residues. V was pared by 3 bases and J by 1 base, with 7 bases between. Looked up from germline, CDR1 is LNHDA and CDR2 is SQIVND (reference sequence). The variable domain in full, completed from reference TRBV19 and TRBJ2-4, reads DGGITQSPKYLFRKEGQNVTLSCEQNLNHDAMYWYRQDPGQGLRLIYYSQIVNDFQKGDIAEGYSVSREKKESFPLTVTSAQKNPTAFYLCASSMGQAKNIQYFGAGTRLSVL.